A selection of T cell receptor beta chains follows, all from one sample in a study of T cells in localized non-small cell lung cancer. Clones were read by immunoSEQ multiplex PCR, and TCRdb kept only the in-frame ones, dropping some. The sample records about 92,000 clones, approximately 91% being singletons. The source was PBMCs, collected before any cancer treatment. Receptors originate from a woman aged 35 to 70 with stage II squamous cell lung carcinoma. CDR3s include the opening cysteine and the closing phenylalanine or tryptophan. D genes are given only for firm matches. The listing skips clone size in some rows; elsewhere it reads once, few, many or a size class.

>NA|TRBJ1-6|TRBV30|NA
CAWRSDVFLSPLHF
TGTGCCTGGAGATCGGACGTATTCCTTTCACCCCTCCACTTT
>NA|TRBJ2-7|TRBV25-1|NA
CASRTAYEQYF
TGTGCCAGCCGGACAGCCTACGAGCAGTACTTC
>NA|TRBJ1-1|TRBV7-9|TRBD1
CASSSGYRDRDTEAFF
TGTGCCAGCAGCTCAGGTTACCGGGACAGGGACACTGAAGCTTTCTTT
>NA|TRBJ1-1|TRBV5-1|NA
CASSLAGLRSPNTEAFF
TGCGCCAGCAGCTTGGCGGGTCTCAGATCACCGAACACTGAAGCTTTCTTT
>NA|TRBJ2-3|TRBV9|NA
CASSVSGTDTQYF
TGTGCCAGCAGCGTATCAGGCACAGATACGCAGTATTTT
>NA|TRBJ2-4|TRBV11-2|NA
CASSFPSVGTKNIQYF
TGTGCCAGCAGCTTCCCATCCGTAGGTACCAAAAACATTCAGTACTTC
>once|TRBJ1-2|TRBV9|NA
CASSAIQIQDRLRYGYTF
TGTGCCAGCAGCGCCATACAAATACAGGACAGACTACGCTATGGCTACACCTTC
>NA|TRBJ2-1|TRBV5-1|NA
CASRQVVNEQFF
TGCGCCAGCAGGCAGGTGGTTAATGAGCAGTTCTTC
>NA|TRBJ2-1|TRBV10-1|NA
CASSDRRLPGNEQFF
TGCGCCAGCAGTGACAGGCGGTTGCCCGGCAATGAGCAGTTCTTC
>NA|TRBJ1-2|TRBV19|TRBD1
CASSNSPGTVHGYTF
TGTGCCAGTAGCAACTCCCCAGGGACAGTCCATGGCTACACCTTC
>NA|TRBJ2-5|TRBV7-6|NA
CASSFLPTSGQETQYF
TGTGCCAGCAGCTTTTTACCGACGTCAGGCCAAGAGACCCAGTACTTC
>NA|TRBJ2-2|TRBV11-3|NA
CASRLGFGGELFF
TGTGCCAGCAGGCTAGGGTTTGGGGGGGAGCTGTTTTTT
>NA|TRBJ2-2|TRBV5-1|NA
CASKGTSGELFF
TGCGCCAGCAAAGGAACCAGTGGGGAGCTGTTTTTT
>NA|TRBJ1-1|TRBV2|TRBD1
CASTKGQGLGTEAFF
TGTGCCAGCACCAAAGGACAGGGTTTGGGAACTGAAGCTTTCTTT
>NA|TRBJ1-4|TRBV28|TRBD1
CASSLYRGFGPNEKLFF
TGTGCCAGCAGTTTGTACAGGGGATTCGGCCCTAATGAAAAACTGTTTTTT
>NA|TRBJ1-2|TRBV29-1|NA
CSVPGGPAYGYTF
TGCAGCGTTCCTGGAGGACCGGCCTATGGCTACACCTTC
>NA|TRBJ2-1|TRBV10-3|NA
CAISEFSRSTSGGEQFF
TGTGCCATCAGTGAGTTTTCACGGTCGACTAGTGGGGGTGAGCAGTTCTTC
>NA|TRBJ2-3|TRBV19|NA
CASLGAQGGDTQYF
TGTGCCAGCCTTGGGGCCCAGGGAGGAGATACGCAGTATTTT